These 20 T cell receptor beta chains were all obtained from the same sample, sequenced in a study of OX40 agonist ivuxolimab in advanced cancers. Here immunoSEQ multiplex PCR was the method, and the copy in TCRdb shows in-frame clones only, minus some. The data hold about 100,000 clones, with under 90% observed a single time. This specimen was CD4+ or CD8+ T cells sorted from blood, taken in a trial of the OX40 agonist ivuxolimab. These receptors were taken from an adult with an advanced solid tumor such as melanoma, head and neck, liver or kidney cancer.

The gene calls are TRBV5-1 and TRBJ1-2; perhaps TRBD1 as D (5 bases). The germline CDR1 and CDR2 sequences are SGHRS and YFSETQ. With 6 bases removed from V and 9 bases from J, the gap between germline ends came to 27 bases. This CDR3 is built from 16 residues. As DNA, the CDR3 is TGCGCCAGCACCCAGTCAGGCGGGGCCAACCGTGGAAGCTACACCTTC. Translated: CASTQSGGANRGSYTF.

This chain connects TRBV7-2 to TRBJ1-3, with 11 bases aligning to TRBD1. Trimming cost V 3 bases and J 3 bases; bases outside gene matches: 10. The CDR3 totals 18 residues. CDR1 is SGHTA, CDR2 FQGNSA, per germline. The CDR3 spells CASSFPTPGQGGGNTIYF. Written as DNA, the CDR3 is TGTGCCAGCAGCTTTCCGACACCGGGACAGGGGGGTGGAAACACCATATATTTT.

The chain links TRBV19 to TRBJ1-5; TRBD1 aligns across 9 bases. Per the germline V gene, CDR1 is LNHDA and CDR2 is SQIVND (reference sequence). With V trimmed by 5 bases and J by 4 bases, 6 bases remained unmatched. The CDR3 is 15 residues long. CDR3 coding DNA: TGTGCCAGTAGTCCGCCGGGACAGGGTAATCAGCCCCAGCATTTT. It specifies CASSPPGQGNQPQHF. Drawing the rest from reference TRBV19 and TRBJ1-5, the complete variable domain is DGGITQSPKYLFRKEGQNVTLSCEQNLNHDAMYWYRQDPGQGLRLIYYSQIVNDFQKGDIAEGYSVSREKKESFPLTVTSAQKNPTAFYLCASSPPGQGNQPQHFGDGTRLSIL.

CDR3 DNA sequence: TGTGCCAGCAGTGAAAGCCACGGGGGCTCTAGAGAGACCCAGTACTTC. Amino acids: CASSESHGGSRETQYF. This rearrangement joins TRBV6-1 to TRBJ2-5, with D perhaps given as TRBD1 or TRBD2 (6 bases each). Germline CDR1 and CDR2: MNHNS and SASEGT. With 2 bases removed from V and 4 bases from J, the gap between germline ends came to 17 bases. CDR3 length: 16 amino acids.

Here the CDR3 DNA reads TGTGCCAGCAGGGACTTGGGACTGGGCTATGGCTACACCTTC. It translates to CASRDLGLGYGYTF. The chain is built from TRBV2 and TRBJ1-2, with a weak D call TRBD1 (5 bases). V dropped 6 bases and J dropped 4 bases, with 15 bases sitting between them. CDR3 length: 14 residues. The V gene's germline CDR1 is SNHLY and CDR2 FYNNEI. The variable domain in full, completed from reference TRBV2 and TRBJ1-2, reads EPEVTQTPSHQVTQMGQEVILRCVPISNHLYFYWYRQILGQKVEFLVSFYNNEISEKSEIFDDQFSVERPDGSNFTLKIRSTKLEDSAMYFCASRDLGLGYGYTFGSGTRLTVV.

CDR3 bases: TGTGCCAGCAGTTCCCAGGGACGCCTTTACAATGAGCAGTTCTTC. Translated, it gives CASSSQGRLYNEQFF. The chain has TRBV27 and TRBJ2-1; D possibly uses TRBD1 or TRBD2 (5 bases each). Trimming removed 4 bases from V and 4 bases from J, with 14 bases in between. Germline CDR1 is MNHEY and CDR2 is SMNVEV (reference sequence). There are 15 residues in the CDR3.

The chain couples TRBV9 to TRBJ1-5; D might be TRBD1 (6 bases). From germline, CDR1 is SGDLS and CDR2 YYNGEE. This CDR3 has 15 amino acids. The V and J ends lost 0 bases and 4 bases respectively, with 11 bases between them. The CDR3, as DNA: TGTGCCAGCAGCGTAGATGGGGGCGAAAATCAGCCCCAGCATTTT. Its protein is CASSVDGGENQPQHF.

In its sample, this clone was seen once. This sequence joins TRBV27 and TRBJ2-6; 8 positions agree with TRBD1. CDR1 is MNHEY and CDR2 is SMNVEV in the germline V gene (reference sequence). The trim removed 4 bases at V and 0 bases at J, leaving 5 bases unmatched. This CDR3 region has 17 residues. The CDR3 DNA reads TGTGCCAGCAGTTCCGGACAGGGCCTCTCTGGGGCCAACGTCCTGACTTTC. It specifies CASSSGQGLSGANVLTF.

The chain employs TRBV5-1 and TRBJ1-1; D unresolved. The germline CDR1 and CDR2 sequences are SGHRS and YFSETQ. This CDR3 spans 16 amino acids. The V end was cut by 0 bases, the J end by 4 bases, with 16 bases between. The CDR3 region has the DNA TGCGCCAGCAGCTTGGAAGGAACAGCGAGGACCACTGAAGCTTTCTTT. This gives the protein CASSLEGTARTTEAFF. Variable domain in full (rest from reference TRBV5-1 and TRBJ1-1): KAGVTQTPRYLIKTRGQQVTLSCSPISGHRSVSWYQQTPGQGLQFLFEYFSETQRNKGNFPGRFSGRQFSNSRSEMNVSTLELGDSALYLCASSLEGTARTTEAFFGQGTRLTVV.

The chain links TRBV4-3 to TRBJ2-7; no reliable D call. V was trimmed by 0 bases and J by 6 bases, leaving 12 bases between them. This CDR3 is 14 amino acids long. Germline V gene data show CDR1 as LGHNA and CDR2 as YSLEER. The DNA for the CDR3 is TGCGCCAGCAGCCAAGATGGAGCCACTCCCGAGCAGTACTTC. It yields the protein CASSQDGATPEQYF.

The rearrangement links TRBV4-1 to TRBJ1-3; the D gene is possibly TRBD1 (5 bases). V was pared by 4 bases and J by 0 bases, with 10 bases between. The CDR3 is made up of 15 amino acids. Germline lookup yields CDR1 MGHRA and CDR2 YSYEKL. CDR3 sequence reads: CASSLDSLSGNTIYF. CDR3 DNA: TGCGCCAGCAGCCTTGACAGTCTCTCTGGAAACACCATATATTTT.

This sequence joins TRBV4-2 and TRBJ2-4; 13 nucleotides align to TRBD2. Germline V gene sequence: CDR1 LGHNA, CDR2 YNFKEQ. The CDR3 extends over 19 amino acids. Losses at the gene ends were 0 bases for V and 6 bases for J; bases not matched to a gene: 11. The CDR3 reads CASSQEARTSGGSLNIQYF. CDR3 nucleotides: TGTGCCAGCAGCCAAGAGGCAAGGACTAGCGGGGGTTCACTAAACATTCAGTACTTC.

The chain joins TRBV6-5 to TRBJ1-6; no reliable D call. CDR1 is MNHEY and CDR2 is SVGAGI in the germline V gene. The CDR3 covers 12 residues. V was pared by 11 bases and J by 11 bases, with 16 bases between. The CDR3 bases are TGTGCCTGCTCCGGGCCCAAAGCACCCCTCCACTTT. Amino acids: CACSGPKAPLHF.

As for this clone: Germline is not matched at one junction end, which may reflect a read error. V gene TRBV5-1 combines with J gene TRBJ1-2, with D possibly being TRBD1 (5 bases). CDR1 and CDR2 (germline): SGHRS, YFSETQ. The CDR3 consists of 12 residues. Written as DNA, the CDR3 is TGCGTCAGCCCAGGGTCTAACTATGGCTACACCTTC. Its protein is CVSPGSNYGYTF. Based on the CDR3 plus reference TRBV5-1 and TRBJ1-2, the full variable domain is KAGVTQTPRYLIKTRGQQVTLSCSPISGHRSVSWYQQTPGQGLQFLFEYFSETQRNKGNFPGRFSGRQFSNSRSEMNVSTLELGDSALYLCVSPGSNYGYTFGSGTRLTVV.

The rearrangement uses TRBV7-9 and TRBJ2-7; D possibly uses TRBD1 or TRBD2 (5 bases each). This CDR3 spans 14 amino acids. The germline V and J ends were trimmed by 3 bases and 0 bases, with 9 bases remaining between them. Germline V gene sequence: CDR1 SEHNR, CDR2 FQNEAQ (reference sequence). The CDR3 DNA is TGTGCCAGCAGCTTTAGCGACAGCTCCTACGAGCAGTACTTC. This encodes CASSFSDSSYEQYF.

V is TRBV4-2 and J is TRBJ2-1, with D possibly TRBD2 on 6 matching bases. The CDR3 consists of 18 residues. The germline V gene encodes CDR1 LGHNA and CDR2 YNFKEQ. With 0 bases removed from V and 4 bases from J, the gap between germline ends came to 19 bases. The DNA for the CDR3 is TGTGCCAGCAGCCAAGACGTTGGGGCGGGAAGAGATTACAATGAGCAGTTCTTC. It encodes CASSQDVGAGRDYNEQFF.

This chain connects TRBV5-4 to TRBJ2-3; TRBD2 is a possible D gene (6 bases). The CDR3 is 15 residues long. Germline CDR1 and CDR2: SGHNT and YYREEE (reference sequence). Trimming took off 5 bases at V and 0 bases at J, with 13 bases between the two ends. Here the CDR3 DNA reads TGTGCCAGCAGACGTAGCGGATCTAGCACAGATACGCAGTATTTT. Amino acid sequence: CASRRSGSSTDTQYF.

The chain combines TRBV6-1 with TRBJ1-3; D unresolved. Germline loops: CDR1 MNHNS, CDR2 SASEGT. The CDR3 contains 13 residues. The V and J ends lost 4 bases and 0 bases respectively, with 4 bases between them. CDR3 loop: CASSVSSGNTIYF. The CDR3 region has the DNA TGTGCCAGCAGTGTGAGCTCTGGAAACACCATATATTTT.

J is TRBJ1-2 and V is TRBV7-9; D call uncertain. Trimming pared 1 base from V and 3 bases from J, leaving 3 bases between. Looked up from germline, CDR1 is SEHNR and CDR2 is FQNEAQ (reference sequence). This CDR3 region has 12 residues. DNA for the CDR3: TGTGCCAGCAGCTTAGTAGACTATGGCTACACCTTC. Translation gives CASSLVDYGYTF.

The chain carries TRBV29-1 and TRBJ2-5, with TRBD1 matching over 11 bases. Trimming took 4 bases from V and 11 from J; bases not matched to a gene: 12. The CDR3 extends over 14 amino acids. Germline V gives CDR1 SQVTM, CDR2 ANQGSEA. CDR3 bases: TGCAGCGTTGCCCCGGGACAGGGGGTTCGTGAGCAGTACTTC. It yields the protein CSVAPGQGVREQYF. The full variable domain, in which reference TRBV29-1 and TRBJ2-5 provide the parts outside the CDR3, is SAVISQKPSRDICQRGTSLTIQCQVDSQVTMMFWYRQQPGQSLTLIATANQGSEATYESGFVIDKFPISRPNLTFSTLTVSNMSPEDSSIYLCSVAPGQGVREQYFGPGTRLLVL.